The source of this T cell receptor beta chain is a study of OX40 agonist ivuxolimab in advanced cancers. Study-level background: Ivuxolimab, an antibody acting as an agonist of OX40 (CD134), was used to treat patients.

Assay used: immunoSEQ multiplex PCR; TCRdb lists only in-frame clones, some missing. The repertoire holds 55,000 or so clones, roughly 90% seen once, with approximately 16% in the top ten. Germline-derived CDR1 and CDR2 are SGHAT and FQNNGV. The V end was cut by 7 bases, the J end by 4 bases, with 16 bases between. This CDR3 region has 14 residues. Study conclusions and caveats: CD8+ T cells were the subset that, on average, had more expanded clones than CD4+.

A note on this clone: The antigen is undetermined.

This sample comprised CD4+ or CD8+ T cells sorted from blood, obtained in a trial of the OX40 agonist ivuxolimab. The chain carries TRBV11-2 and TRBJ2-5, with D perhaps TRBD2 (5 bases). The receptor was isolated from an adult with an advanced solid tumor such as melanoma, head and neck, liver or kidney cancer. The CDR3 sequence: CASKSPGSPETQYF. CDR3 nucleotides: TGTGCCAGCAAAAGCCCGGGGTCCCCAGAGACCCAGTACTTC.